This T cell receptor (beta chain) emerged from a study of T cell changes during pregnancy in multiple sclerosis. This table comes from immunoSEQ multiplex PCR, and its TCRdb copy is limited to in-frame clones, with some not included. The data contain 50,000 to 75,000 clones, roughly 90% of them seen just once; the ten biggest clones take up about 2.9%. The input for sequencing was peripheral blood, taken in the third trimester of pregnancy. This receptor was identified in a female donor in good health, enrolled as a control in a pregnancy study.

The CDR3 bases are TGTGCCATCAGTGGGTCACAACGAACGGGTACGCAGTATTTT. This encodes CAISGSQRTGTQYF. The rearrangement joins TRBV10-3 to TRBJ2-3; no clear D. Germline V CDR1 and CDR2: ENHRY, SYGVKD. Trimming cost V 4 bases and J 8 bases, with 16 bases left between them. The length of the CDR3 is 14 residues.